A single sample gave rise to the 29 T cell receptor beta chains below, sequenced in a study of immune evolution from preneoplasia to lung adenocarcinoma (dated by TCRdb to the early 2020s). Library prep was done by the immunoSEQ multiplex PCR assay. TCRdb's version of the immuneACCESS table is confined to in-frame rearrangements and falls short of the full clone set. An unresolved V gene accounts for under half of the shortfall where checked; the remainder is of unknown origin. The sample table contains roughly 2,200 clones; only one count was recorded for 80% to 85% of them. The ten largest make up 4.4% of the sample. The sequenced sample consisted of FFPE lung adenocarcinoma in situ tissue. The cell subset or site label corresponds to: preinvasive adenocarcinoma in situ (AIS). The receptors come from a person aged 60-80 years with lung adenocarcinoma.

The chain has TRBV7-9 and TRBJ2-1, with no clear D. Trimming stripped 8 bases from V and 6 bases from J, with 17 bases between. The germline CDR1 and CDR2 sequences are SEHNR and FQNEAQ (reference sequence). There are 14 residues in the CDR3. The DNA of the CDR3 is TGTGCCAGCGTGAAGCAGAGCCTATCCAATGAGCAGTTCTTC. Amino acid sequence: CASVKQSLSNEQFF. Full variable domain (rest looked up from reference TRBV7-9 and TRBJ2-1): DTGVSQNPRHKITKRGQNVTFRCDPISEHNRLYWYRQTLGQGPEFLTYFQNEAQLEKSRLLSDRFSAERPKGSFSTLEIQRTEQGDSAMYLCASVKQSLSNEQFFGPGTRLTVL.

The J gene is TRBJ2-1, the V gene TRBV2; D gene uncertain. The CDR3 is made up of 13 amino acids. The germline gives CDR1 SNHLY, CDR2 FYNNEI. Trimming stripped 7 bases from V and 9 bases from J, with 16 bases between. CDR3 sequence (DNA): TGTGCCAGCATCGGAAGGTTGAGAATTGAGCAGTTCTTC. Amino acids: CASIGRLRIEQFF.

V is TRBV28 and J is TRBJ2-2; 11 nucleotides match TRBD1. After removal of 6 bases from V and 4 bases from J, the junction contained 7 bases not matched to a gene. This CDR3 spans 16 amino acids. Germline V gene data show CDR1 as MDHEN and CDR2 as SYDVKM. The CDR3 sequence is CASSIYGTGGTGELFF. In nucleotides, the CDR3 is TGTGCCAGCAGCATTTACGGGACAGGGGGCACCGGGGAGCTGTTTTTT.

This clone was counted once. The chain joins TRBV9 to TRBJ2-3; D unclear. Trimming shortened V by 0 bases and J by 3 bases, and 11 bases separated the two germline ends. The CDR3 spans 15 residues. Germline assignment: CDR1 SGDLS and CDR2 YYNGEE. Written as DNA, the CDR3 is TGTGCCAGCAGCGTAGCCAGTCTATGGACAGATACGCAGTATTTT. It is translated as CASSVASLWTDTQYF. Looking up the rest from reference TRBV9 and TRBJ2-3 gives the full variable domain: DSGVTQTPKHLITATGQRVTLRCSPRSGDLSVYWYQQSLDQGLQFLIQYYNGEERAKGNILERFSAQQFPDLHSELNLSSLELGDSALYFCASSVASLWTDTQYFGPGTRLTVL.

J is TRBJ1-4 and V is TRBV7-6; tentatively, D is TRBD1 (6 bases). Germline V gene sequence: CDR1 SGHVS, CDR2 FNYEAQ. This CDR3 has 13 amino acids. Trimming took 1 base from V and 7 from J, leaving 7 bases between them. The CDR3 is CASSLGGGEKLFF. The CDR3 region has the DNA TGTGCCAGCAGCTTAGGAGGGGGTGAAAAACTGTTTTTT.

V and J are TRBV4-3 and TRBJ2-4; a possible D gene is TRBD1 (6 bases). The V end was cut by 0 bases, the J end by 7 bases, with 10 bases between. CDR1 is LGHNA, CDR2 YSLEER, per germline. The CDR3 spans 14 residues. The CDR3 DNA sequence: TGCGCCAGCAGCCAAGATCAGGGGACGAACATTCAGTACTTC. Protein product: CASSQDQGTNIQYF.

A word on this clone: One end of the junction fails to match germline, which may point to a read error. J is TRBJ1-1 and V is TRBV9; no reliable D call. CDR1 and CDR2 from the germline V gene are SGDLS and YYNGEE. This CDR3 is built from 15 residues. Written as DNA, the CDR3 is TGTGCCAGCAGCGTAGTAGGCCCGGGGTACACTGAAGTTTTCTTT. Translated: CASSVVGPGYTEVFF.

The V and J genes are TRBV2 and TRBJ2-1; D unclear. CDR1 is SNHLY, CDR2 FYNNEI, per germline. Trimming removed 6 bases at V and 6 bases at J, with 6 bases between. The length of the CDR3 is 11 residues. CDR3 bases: TGTGCCAGCAGACGATCCAATGAGCAGTTCTTC. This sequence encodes CASRRSNEQFF.

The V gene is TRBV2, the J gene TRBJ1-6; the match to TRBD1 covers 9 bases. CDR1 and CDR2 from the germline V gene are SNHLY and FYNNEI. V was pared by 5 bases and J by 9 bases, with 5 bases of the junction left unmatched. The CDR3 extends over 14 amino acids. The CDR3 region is CASSYRGPGSPLHF. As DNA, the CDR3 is TGTGCCAGCAGTTACAGGGGGCCAGGTTCACCCCTCCACTTT. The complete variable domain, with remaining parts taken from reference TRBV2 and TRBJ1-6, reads EPEVTQTPSHQVTQMGQEVILRCVPISNHLYFYWYRQILGQKVEFLVSFYNNEISEKSEIFDDQFSVERPDGSNFTLKIRSTKLEDSAMYFCASSYRGPGSPLHFGNGTRLTVT.

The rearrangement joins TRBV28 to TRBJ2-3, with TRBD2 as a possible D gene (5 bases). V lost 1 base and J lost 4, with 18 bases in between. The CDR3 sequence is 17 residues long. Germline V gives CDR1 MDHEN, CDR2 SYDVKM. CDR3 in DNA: TGTGCCAGCAGTTTATCGGGGAGCCTTAAAACTCCAGATACGCAGTATTTT. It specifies CASSLSGSLKTPDTQYF.

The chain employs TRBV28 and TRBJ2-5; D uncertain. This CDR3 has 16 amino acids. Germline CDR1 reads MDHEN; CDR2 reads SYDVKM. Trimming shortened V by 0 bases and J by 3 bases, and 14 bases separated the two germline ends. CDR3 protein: CASSLWVSGGKETQYF. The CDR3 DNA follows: TGTGCCAGCAGTTTATGGGTCTCGGGCGGTAAAGAGACCCAGTACTTC. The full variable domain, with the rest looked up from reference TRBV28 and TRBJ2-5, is DVKVTQSSRYLVKRTGEKVFLECVQDMDHENMFWYRQDPGLGLRLIYFSYDVKMKEKGDIPEGYSVSREKKERFSLILESASTNQTSMYLCASSLWVSGGKETQYFGPGTRLLVL.

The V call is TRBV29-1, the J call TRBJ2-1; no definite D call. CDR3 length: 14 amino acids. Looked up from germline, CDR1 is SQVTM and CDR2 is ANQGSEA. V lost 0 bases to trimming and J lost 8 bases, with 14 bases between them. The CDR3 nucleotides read TGCAGCGTTGAAGATTGGGCCGGCGACCATGAGCAGTTCTTC. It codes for CSVEDWAGDHEQFF.

The CDR3 region is CASRTGTGGNYGYTF. The CDR3 DNA reads TGTGCCAGCAGAACAGGGACAGGTGGAAACTATGGCTACACCTTC. The J gene is TRBJ1-2, the V gene TRBV28; 8 bases agree with TRBD1. The V gene end was trimmed by 6 bases and the J gene end by 2 bases; junction bases not matched to a gene: 8. In germline, CDR1 is MDHEN, CDR2 SYDVKM. This CDR3 spans 15 amino acids.

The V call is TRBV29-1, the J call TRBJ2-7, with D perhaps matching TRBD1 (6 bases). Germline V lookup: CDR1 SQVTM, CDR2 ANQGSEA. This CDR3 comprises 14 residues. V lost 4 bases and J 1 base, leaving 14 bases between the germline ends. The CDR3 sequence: CSVGFWQGSYEQYF. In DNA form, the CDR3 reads TGCAGCGTTGGTTTTTGGCAGGGGTCCTACGAGCAGTACTTC.

The CDR3 DNA reads TGTGCCAGCAGCCCCCGCCCGGTTGGCGGGGACTATGGCTACACCTTC. This sequence encodes CASSPRPVGGDYGYTF. The rearrangement links TRBV11-2 to TRBJ1-2; D is unclear. The CDR3 totals 16 residues. The V gene's germline CDR1 is SGHAT and CDR2 FQNNGV. Trimming removed 5 bases from V and 3 bases from J, with 19 bases in between.

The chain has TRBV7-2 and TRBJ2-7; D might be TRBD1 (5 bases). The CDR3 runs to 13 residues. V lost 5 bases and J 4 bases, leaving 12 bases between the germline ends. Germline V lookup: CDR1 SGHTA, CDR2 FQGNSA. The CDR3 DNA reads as TGTGCCAGCAGCCCAGGACACGAATACGAGCAGTACTTC. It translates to CASSPGHEYEQYF.

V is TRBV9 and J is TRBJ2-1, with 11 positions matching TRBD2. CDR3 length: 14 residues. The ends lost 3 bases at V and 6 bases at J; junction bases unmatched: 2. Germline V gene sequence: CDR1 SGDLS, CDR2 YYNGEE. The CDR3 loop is CASSAGLAVNEQFF. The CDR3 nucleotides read TGTGCCAGCAGCGCGGGACTAGCGGTCAATGAGCAGTTCTTC.

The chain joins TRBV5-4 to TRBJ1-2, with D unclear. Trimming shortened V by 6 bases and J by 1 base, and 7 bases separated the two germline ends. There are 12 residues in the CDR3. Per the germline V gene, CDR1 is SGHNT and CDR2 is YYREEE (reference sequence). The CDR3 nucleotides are TGTGCCAGCATGAGTGGTAACTATGGCTACACCTTC. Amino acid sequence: CASMSGNYGYTF.

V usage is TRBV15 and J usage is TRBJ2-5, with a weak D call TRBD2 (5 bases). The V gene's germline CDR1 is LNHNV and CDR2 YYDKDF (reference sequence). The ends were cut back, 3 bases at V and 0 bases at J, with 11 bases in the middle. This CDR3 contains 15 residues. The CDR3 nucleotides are TGTGCCACCAGCAGGGAGCTAGCCTACCAAGAGACCCAGTACTTC. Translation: CATSRELAYQETQYF. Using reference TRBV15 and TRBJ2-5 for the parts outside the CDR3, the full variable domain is DAMVIQNPRYQVTQFGKPVTLSCSQTLNHNVMYWYQQKSSQAPKLLFHYYDKDFNNEADTPDNFQSRRPNTSFCFLDIRSPGLGDTAMYLCATSRELAYQETQYFGPGTRLLVL.

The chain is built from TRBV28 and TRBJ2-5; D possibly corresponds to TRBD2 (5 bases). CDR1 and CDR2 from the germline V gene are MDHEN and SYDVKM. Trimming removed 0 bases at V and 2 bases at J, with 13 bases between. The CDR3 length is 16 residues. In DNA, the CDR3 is TGTGCCAGCAGTTTATGGGGCAGCGGCGGGCAAGAGACCCAGTACTTC. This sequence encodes CASSLWGSGGQETQYF.

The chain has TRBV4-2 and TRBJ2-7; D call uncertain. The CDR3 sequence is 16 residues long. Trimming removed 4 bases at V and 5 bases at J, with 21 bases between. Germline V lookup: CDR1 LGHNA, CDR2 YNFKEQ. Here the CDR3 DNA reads TGTGCCAGCAGCCCCTGGGTGGGTGGGAAGCTTCACGAGCAGTACTTC. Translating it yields CASSPWVGGKLHEQYF.

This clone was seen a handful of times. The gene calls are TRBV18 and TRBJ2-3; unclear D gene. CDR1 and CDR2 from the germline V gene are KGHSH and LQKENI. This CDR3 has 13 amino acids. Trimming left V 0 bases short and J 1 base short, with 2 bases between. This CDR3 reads CASSPPGTDTQYF. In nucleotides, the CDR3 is TGTGCCAGCTCACCACCGGGCACAGATACGCAGTATTTT.

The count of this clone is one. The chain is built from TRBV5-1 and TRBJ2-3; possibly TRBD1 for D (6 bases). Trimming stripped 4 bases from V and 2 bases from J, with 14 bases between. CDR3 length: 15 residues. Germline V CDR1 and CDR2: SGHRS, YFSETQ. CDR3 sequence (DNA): TGCGCCAGCAGCCCCCAGGGGATGCCCACAGATACGCAGTATTTT. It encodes CASSPQGMPTDTQYF.

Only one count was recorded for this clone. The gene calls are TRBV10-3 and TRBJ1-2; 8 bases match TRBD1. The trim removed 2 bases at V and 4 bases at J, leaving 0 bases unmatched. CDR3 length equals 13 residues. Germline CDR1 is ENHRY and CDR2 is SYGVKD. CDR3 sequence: CAISEGQGYGYTF. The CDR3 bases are TGTGCCATCAGTGAGGGACAGGGCTATGGCTACACCTTC.

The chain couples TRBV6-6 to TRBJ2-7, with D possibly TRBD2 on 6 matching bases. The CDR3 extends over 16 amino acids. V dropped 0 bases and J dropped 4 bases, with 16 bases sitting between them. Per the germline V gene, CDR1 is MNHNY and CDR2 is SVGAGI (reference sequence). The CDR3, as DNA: TGTGCCAGCAGTTACTCCATCCCGAGGGAGGCTTACGAGCAGTACTTC. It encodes CASSYSIPREAYEQYF.

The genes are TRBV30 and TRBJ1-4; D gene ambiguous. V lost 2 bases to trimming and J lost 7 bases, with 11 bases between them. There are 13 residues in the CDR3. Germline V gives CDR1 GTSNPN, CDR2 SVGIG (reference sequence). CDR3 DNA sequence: TGTGCCTGGAGTCCCAGGTCCGGTGAAAAACTGTTTTTT. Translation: CAWSPRSGEKLFF.

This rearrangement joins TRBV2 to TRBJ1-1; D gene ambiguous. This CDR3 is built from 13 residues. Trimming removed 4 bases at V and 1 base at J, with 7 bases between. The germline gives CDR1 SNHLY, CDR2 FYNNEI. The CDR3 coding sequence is TGTGCCAGCAGTGGACGGCAGAACACTGAAGCTTTCTTT. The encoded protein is CASSGRQNTEAFF.

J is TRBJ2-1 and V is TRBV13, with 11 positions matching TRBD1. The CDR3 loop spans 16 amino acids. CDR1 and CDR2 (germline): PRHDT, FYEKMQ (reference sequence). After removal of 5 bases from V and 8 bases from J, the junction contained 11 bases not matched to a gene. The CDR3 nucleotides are TGTGCCAGCAGCGAGAGGACAGGGGGCTTTTCGGATGAGCAGTTCTTC. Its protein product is CASSERTGGFSDEQFF.

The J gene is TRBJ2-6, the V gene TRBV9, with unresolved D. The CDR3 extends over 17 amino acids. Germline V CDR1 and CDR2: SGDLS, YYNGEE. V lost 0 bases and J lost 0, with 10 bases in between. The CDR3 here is CASSVDLTASGANVLTF. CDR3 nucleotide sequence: TGTGCCAGCAGCGTAGATTTAACCGCCTCTGGGGCCAACGTCCTGACTTTC.